This T cell receptor (beta chain) emerged from a study of cytotoxic CD8 clonotypes in ibrutinib-treated CLL. Some clones are missing from TCRdb's copy, which holds only in-frame ones; the method was immunoSEQ multiplex PCR. The sample includes under 150,000 clones, around 82% of them seen just once. The table lists this clone with a few counts. This CDR3 comprises 13 residues. V shed 11 bases, J shed 2 bases, and the junction held 7 bases outside the gene matches. Germline loops: CDR1 MDHEN, CDR2 SYDVKM. The receptor was derived from a human donor with chronic lymphocytic leukemia. This chain links TRBV28 with TRBJ2-5; 8 bases match TRBD1. The source material was PBMCs, sampled after 36 months of ibrutinib treatment. In nucleotides, the CDR3 is TGTGCCGGACGATACAGGGGGCAAGAGACCCAGTACTTC. It encodes CAGRYRGQETQYF.